This T cell receptor beta chain was sequenced for a study of regulatory T cells in long-lasting Graves disease. This clonotype was detected ten times or more. Its antigen is unidentified. The germline CDR1 and CDR2 sequences are MNHEY and SVGAGI. The CDR3 extends over 19 amino acids. V lost 2 bases to trimming and J lost 7 bases; unmatched junction nucleotides: 15. Findings and limits, study-wide: A reduction in accuracy may have resulted from the small sample size. Persistent patients shared 2,500 to 3,000 public clonotypes among themselves. Newly diagnosed patients shared fewer, at 900 to 1,000.

Time point defined: newly diagnosed GD, antithyroid drugs for less than 3 months. PBMC RNA was the source of the TCR library. With iRepertoire HTBI primers and Arm-PCR of CDR3 regions, TCR beta libraries were built. Each CDR3 protein is one row after TCRdb ran MiXCR on the multiplex PCR reads. The profile shows some 240,000 distinct CDR3 sequences, around 19% of them singletons. These data were also filed under a second study, of T cells in Graves' hyperthyroidism and ophthalmopathy. That study reports: Hyperthyroidism, newly diagnosed and lasting under 2 months, affected patients aged 18 to 65. Peripheral blood also featured most of the thyroid clonotypes expanded above 0.001.

The V call is TRBV6-5, the J call TRBJ2-1, with 12 bases matching TRBD2. The TCR was taken from a woman aged 25 to 39 with Graves disease. Source: peripheral blood mononuclear cells (PBMCs), taken at new diagnosis, from a patient treated with antithyroid drugs. The CDR3 nucleotides are TGTGCCAGCAGTTACGGGCTAGCGGGGGGGGATCGACCGACAAATGAGCAGTTCTTC. Translated, it gives CASSYGLAGGDRPTNEQFF.